This is a list of T cell receptor beta chains from one sample in a study of neurological immune-mediated disorders. TCRdb recomputed calls from the 5' RACE reads with MiXCR, one row per CDR3 protein. Among 45,000 to 65,000 distinct CDR3 sequences listed, about 3% were seen once. The sequencing sample was made of PBMCs. Receptor source: a man between 35 and 55 years old with multiple sclerosis. Each CDR3 is given with its conserved first and last residue. D genes are given only for firm matches. Size is omitted from some rows. Given values are once, few, many or a class for expanded clones.

v_call: TRBV3-1; d_call: .; clone_size: many; j_call: TRBJ1-1; cdr3_aa: CASSQDLGGNLLTEAFF; cdr3_nt: TGTGCCAGCAGCCAAGATCTGGGGGGGAACCTCCTCACTGAAGCTTTCTTT
v_call: TRBV6-1; d_call: .; clone_size: many; j_call: TRBJ1-1; cdr3_aa: CASSATRGANTEAFF; cdr3_nt: TGTGCCAGCAGTGCCACCCGGGGGGCGAACACTGAAGCTTTCTTT
v_call: TRBV20-1; d_call: .; clone_size: many; j_call: TRBJ1-1; cdr3_aa: CSARRSGQPEAFF; cdr3_nt: TGCAGTGCTAGGCGTTCGGGGCAGCCTGAAGCTTTCTTT
v_call: TRBV20-1; d_call: .; clone_size: many; j_call: TRBJ2-7; cdr3_aa: CSAKERTFSYEQYF; cdr3_nt: TGCAGTGCTAAGGAGCGGACCTTTTCCTACGAGCAGTACTTC
v_call: TRBV19; d_call: TRBD1; clone_size: many; j_call: TRBJ2-6; cdr3_aa: CASSTNRGSGANVLTF; cdr3_nt: TGTGCCAGTAGTACAAACAGGGGCTCTGGGGCCAACGTCCTGACTTTC
v_call: TRBV7-3; d_call: .; clone_size: many; j_call: TRBJ2-3; cdr3_aa: CASSLVGGITDTQYF; cdr3_nt: TGTGCCAGCAGCTTAGTGGGGGGAATCACAGATACGCAGTATTTT
v_call: TRBV3-1; d_call: TRBD1; clone_size: many; j_call: TRBJ1-6; cdr3_aa: CASSEETGGASYNSPLHF; cdr3_nt: TGTGCCAGCAGCGAAGAGACAGGGGGCGCCTCCTATAATTCACCCCTCCACTTT
v_call: TRBV7-2; d_call: TRBD1; clone_size: many; j_call: TRBJ2-2; cdr3_aa: CASSLEGAGTGELFF; cdr3_nt: TGTGCCAGCAGCTTAGAGGGGGCAGGTACCGGGGAGCTGTTTTTT
v_call: TRBV20-1; d_call: TRBD2; clone_size: many; j_call: TRBJ2-5; cdr3_aa: CSAIAGGRETQYF; cdr3_nt: TGCAGTGCTATAGCGGGGGGGCGGGAGACCCAGTACTTC
v_call: TRBV3-1; d_call: .; clone_size: many; j_call: TRBJ1-4; cdr3_aa: CASSQDGPGTLFF; cdr3_nt: TGTGCCAGCAGCCAAGATGGGCCTGGGACATTATTTTTT
v_call: TRBV20-1; d_call: TRBD1; clone_size: many; j_call: TRBJ1-5; cdr3_aa: CSASPGTGFQPQHF; cdr3_nt: TGCAGTGCTAGCCCCGGGACAGGGTTCCAGCCCCAGCATTTT
v_call: TRBV5-1; d_call: TRBD1; clone_size: many; j_call: TRBJ2-1; cdr3_aa: CASVQGAGNEQFF; cdr3_nt: TGCGCCAGCGTACAGGGGGCTGGTAATGAGCAGTTCTTC
v_call: TRBV12-3/TRBV12-4; d_call: .; clone_size: many; j_call: TRBJ2-3; cdr3_aa: CASSSRWQGPDTQYF; cdr3_nt: TGTGCCAGCAGTTCACGTTGGCAGGGCCCAGATACGCAGTATTTT
v_call: TRBV2; d_call: .; clone_size: many; j_call: TRBJ2-5; cdr3_aa: CASREQGNRNQETQYF; cdr3_nt: TGTGCCAGCAGGGAACAGGGAAACAGGAACCAAGAGACCCAGTACTTC
v_call: TRBV20-1; d_call: TRBD2; clone_size: many; j_call: TRBJ2-1; cdr3_aa: CSGGGLAGGPNLGF; cdr3_nt: TGCAGTGGAGGAGGGCTAGCGGGGGGCCCCAATCTTGGCTTC
v_call: TRBV5-1; d_call: .; clone_size: many; j_call: TRBJ1-6; cdr3_aa: CASSLERVRAPLNF; cdr3_nt: TGCGCCAGCAGCTTGGAGAGGGTGAGGGCACCCCTCAACTTT
v_call: TRBV5-1; d_call: .; clone_size: many; j_call: TRBJ1-1; cdr3_aa: CASSLGQLMNTEAFF; cdr3_nt: TGCGCCAGCAGCTTGGGACAGCTCATGAACACTGAAGCTTTCTTT
v_call: TRBV5-1; d_call: TRBD1; clone_size: many; j_call: TRBJ2-1; cdr3_aa: CASSLVQGAFNEQFF; cdr3_nt: TGCGCCAGCAGCTTGGTACAGGGGGCTTTCAATGAGCAGTTCTTC
v_call: TRBV5-1; d_call: .; clone_size: many; j_call: TRBJ2-1; cdr3_aa: CASSRRTNNNEQFF; cdr3_nt: TGCGCCAGCAGCCGCAGGACAAACAACAATGAGCAGTTCTTC
v_call: TRBV30; d_call: TRBD2; clone_size: few; j_call: TRBJ2-7; cdr3_aa: CACGGAYEQYF; cdr3_nt: TGTGCCTGCGGGGGGGCCTACGAGCAGTACTTC
v_call: TRBV12-3/TRBV12-4; d_call: .; clone_size: .; j_call: TRBJ2-5; cdr3_aa: CASSFGITRQETQYF; cdr3_nt: TGTGCCAGCAGTTTTGGTATCACCCGACAAGAGACCCAGTACTTC
v_call: TRBV29-1; d_call: .; clone_size: many; j_call: TRBJ2-7; cdr3_aa: CSVEDEGKGTYEQYF; cdr3_nt: TGCAGCGTTGAAGATGAGGGTAAGGGGACCTACGAGCAGTACTTC
v_call: TRBV11-2; d_call: .; clone_size: many; j_call: TRBJ2-7; cdr3_aa: CASSTWTDSYEQYF; cdr3_nt: TGTGCCAGCAGCACCTGGACTGACTCCTACGAGCAGTACTTC
v_call: TRBV3-1; d_call: .; clone_size: many; j_call: TRBJ1-3; cdr3_aa: CASSQGNSYGNTIYF; cdr3_nt: TGTGCCAGCAGCCAAGGCAACAGTTATGGAAACACCATATATTTT
v_call: TRBV14; d_call: .; clone_size: many; j_call: TRBJ1-4; cdr3_aa: CASSSRTWEKLFF; cdr3_nt: TGTGCCAGCAGCAGTCGGACCTGGGAAAAACTGTTTTTT
v_call: TRBV4-2; d_call: .; clone_size: many; j_call: TRBJ2-7; cdr3_aa: CASSQEQFSYEQYF; cdr3_nt: TGTGCCAGCAGCCAAGAGCAATTTTCCTACGAGCAGTACTTC
v_call: TRBV4-1; d_call: TRBD2; clone_size: many; j_call: TRBJ2-7; cdr3_aa: CASSPAGRGGAYEQYF; cdr3_nt: TGCGCCAGCAGCCCTGCGGGCCGGGGAGGGGCCTACGAGCAGTACTTC
v_call: TRBV20-1; d_call: .; clone_size: .; j_call: TRBJ1-5; cdr3_aa: CSAASGARQPQNF; cdr3_nt: TGCAGTGCTGCCTCTGGGGCGCGGCAGCCCCAGAATTTT
v_call: TRBV20-1; d_call: .; clone_size: many; j_call: TRBJ2-7; cdr3_aa: CSASFPAGAALSYEQYF; cdr3_nt: TGCAGTGCTAGTTTTCCCGCAGGGGCTGCGCTTTCCTACGAGCAGTACTTC
v_call: TRBV4-1; d_call: .; clone_size: many; j_call: TRBJ1-5; cdr3_aa: CASSQEQRNQPQHF; cdr3_nt: TGCGCCAGCAGCCAAGAACAGAGAAATCAGCCCCAGCATTTT
v_call: TRBV28; d_call: .; clone_size: medium-sized; j_call: TRBJ2-7; cdr3_aa: CASSLRGGDSRLEQYF; cdr3_nt: TGTGCCAGCAGTTTACGGGGGGGGGACAGCCGTCTCGAGCAGTACTTC
v_call: TRBV9; d_call: TRBD2; clone_size: few; j_call: TRBJ2-5; cdr3_aa: CASSGSGGAVETQYF; cdr3_nt: TGTGCCAGCAGCGGGAGCGGGGGGGCGGTTGAGACCCAGTACTTC
v_call: TRBV6-5; d_call: TRBD1; clone_size: many; j_call: TRBJ1-6; cdr3_aa: CASSYFPLTGSDSPLHF; cdr3_nt: TGTGCCAGCAGTTACTTCCCCTTGACAGGGTCTGATTCACCCCTCCACTTT
v_call: TRBV7-9; d_call: .; clone_size: many; j_call: TRBJ2-4; cdr3_aa: CASSLEETKNIQYF; cdr3_nt: TGTGCCAGCAGCTTAGAGGAGACGAAAAACATTCAGTACTTC
v_call: TRBV29-1; d_call: TRBD1; clone_size: many; j_call: TRBJ2-3; cdr3_aa: CSVDGPRTGDTDTQYF; cdr3_nt: TGCAGCGTTGACGGTCCGAGGACAGGGGATACAGATACGCAGTATTTT
v_call: TRBV6-5; d_call: TRBD1; clone_size: many; j_call: TRBJ2-5; cdr3_aa: CASRRQGSGETQYF; cdr3_nt: TGTGCCAGTCGACGACAGGGGAGTGGAGAGACCCAGTACTTC
v_call: TRBV7-9; d_call: .; clone_size: many; j_call: TRBJ1-2; cdr3_aa: CASSLEVGPNYGYTF; cdr3_nt: TGTGCCAGCAGCTTAGAGGTGGGCCCTAACTATGGCTACACCTTC
v_call: TRBV10-3; d_call: .; clone_size: many; j_call: TRBJ2-3; cdr3_aa: CAISAREADTQYF; cdr3_nt: TGTGCCATCAGTGCCAGGGAGGCAGATACGCAGTATTTT
v_call: TRBV5-1; d_call: .; clone_size: many; j_call: TRBJ1-2; cdr3_aa: CASSSGQTTNYGYTF; cdr3_nt: TGCGCCAGCAGCTCTGGACAAACAACTAACTATGGCTACACCTTC
v_call: TRBV7-2; d_call: .; clone_size: many; j_call: TRBJ1-1; cdr3_aa: CASSQPSGSRSFF; cdr3_nt: TGTGCCAGCAGCCAACCCTCAGGGTCCCGTTCTTTCTTT
v_call: TRBV14; d_call: .; clone_size: many; j_call: TRBJ1-1; cdr3_aa: CASRQISPSGSEAFF; cdr3_nt: TGTGCCAGCAGACAGATATCCCCCTCGGGGTCTGAAGCTTTCTTT
v_call: TRBV20-1; d_call: .; clone_size: many; j_call: TRBJ1-6; cdr3_aa: CSAPSQANSPLHF; cdr3_nt: TGCAGTGCTCCAAGCCAAGCCAATTCACCCCTCCACTTT
v_call: TRBV27; d_call: TRBD2; clone_size: many; j_call: TRBJ2-7; cdr3_aa: CASIGRELEQYF; cdr3_nt: TGTGCCAGCATCGGGAGGGAGCTCGAGCAGTACTTC
v_call: TRBV19; d_call: .; clone_size: many; j_call: TRBJ2-7; cdr3_aa: CASSFDRSFEQYF; cdr3_nt: TGTGCCAGTAGTTTCGACAGAAGTTTCGAGCAGTACTTC